What follows are 21 T cell receptor beta chains derived from one specimen sequenced in a study of blood T cell repertoires in COVID-19. Sequenced by immunoSEQ multiplex PCR; TCRdb stores in-frame clones only, minus some. The sample lists 320,000 or so clones, about nine tenths occurring once. Sequencing was carried out using PBMCs or T cells enriched from blood (not recorded which). All receptors derive from a man aged 55 to 69 who had recovered from COVID-19.

This clone has a handful of counts. The chain joins TRBV28 to TRBJ1-6, with D possibly TRBD1 on 6 matching bases. CDR1 is MDHEN, CDR2 SYDVKM, per germline. The CDR3 spans 17 residues. V gave up 3 bases and J gave up 10 bases, with 22 bases separating them. The CDR3 bases are TGTGCCAGCAGTTTGCCCCCGGGAGGGGGTGGAAGATCACCCCTCCACTTT. Encoded protein: CASSLPPGGGGRSPLHF.

The chain uses TRBV5-1 and TRBJ2-1; no clear D. There are 14 residues in the CDR3. Trimming stripped 0 bases from V and 5 bases from J, with 9 bases between. Per germline, CDR1 SGHRS and CDR2 YFSETQ. This CDR3 is CASSLAGWDNEQFF. The CDR3 region has the DNA TGCGCCAGCAGCTTGGCCGGGTGGGACAATGAGCAGTTCTTC.

V is TRBV9 and J is TRBJ2-3; 10 bases match TRBD2. The CDR3 contains 17 residues. Germline assignment: CDR1 SGDLS and CDR2 YYNGEE. Trimming cost V 0 bases and J 2 bases; bases outside gene matches: 6. CDR3 sequence (DNA): TGTGCCAGCAGCGTAGATATAGCGGGAGGTTACACAGATACGCAGTATTTT. It yields the protein CASSVDIAGGYTDTQYF.

Turning to this clone: One junction end disagrees with the germline gene, perhaps due to a read error. This chain links TRBV30 with TRBJ2-1; 14 bases map to TRBD2. Germline V lookup: CDR1 GTSNPN, CDR2 SVGIG (reference sequence). The CDR3 is 13 residues long. This CDR3 reads CAWRTSGGDTQLF. As DNA, the CDR3 is TGTGCCTGGAGGACTAGCGGGGGGGATACGCAGCTCTTC.

This chain connects TRBV7-2 to TRBJ2-3; TRBD2 matches at 12 bases. The CDR3 is made up of 16 amino acids. The V segment lost 3 bases and the J segment 7 bases; nucleotides outside the gene matches: 8. Germline V gene lookup returns CDR1 SGHTA and CDR2 FQGNSA. CDR3 sequence reads: CASSLGTSGRRNTQYF. For the CDR3, the DNA is TGTGCCAGCAGCTTGGGGACTAGCGGGCGGCGGAATACGCAGTATTTT.

The rearrangement uses TRBV19 and TRBJ1-4, with D uncertain. CDR3 length equals 19 residues. Trimming cost V 7 bases and J 0 bases, with 24 bases left between them. CDR1 LNHDA and CDR2 SQIVND come from the germline V gene (reference sequence). The CDR3 DNA reads TGTGCCAGTACCCGCGGGCCCAGGAGAACCCTTGCAACTAATGAAAAACTGTTTTTT. This gives the protein CASTRGPRRTLATNEKLFF.

V and J are TRBV6-5 and TRBJ2-7; D is perhaps TRBD1 (6 bases). The CDR3 is made up of 13 amino acids. Germline assignment: CDR1 MNHEY and CDR2 SVGAGI. Trimming pared 7 bases from V and 6 bases from J, leaving 16 bases between. The CDR3, as DNA: TGTGCCAGCACTCCACAGGGTGTTTCCGAGCAGTACTTC. Protein product: CASTPQGVSEQYF.

This clone has only a few counts. V and J are TRBV2 and TRBJ2-3; TRBD2 aligns across 15 bases. The CDR3 is 18 residues long. V lost 4 bases and J lost 5; bases outside the gene matches: 10. Germline CDR1 and CDR2: SNHLY and FYNNEI. In DNA form, the CDR3 reads TGTGCCAGCAGTGTAATCCTCGGACTAGCGGGAGGGCAAGATACGCAGTATTTT. This translates into CASSVILGLAGGQDTQYF.

The chain carries TRBV7-2 and TRBJ2-5, with D maybe TRBD2 (5 bases). This CDR3 is built from 15 residues. Germline lookup yields CDR1 SGHTA and CDR2 FQGNSA. Trimming removed 1 base at V and 5 bases at J, with 14 bases between. The CDR3 is CASSLGLAWDETQYF. CDR3 DNA sequence: TGTGCCAGCAGCTTAGGGCTAGCCTGGGATGAGACCCAGTACTTC.

The rearrangement joins TRBV18 to TRBJ2-3, with unresolved D. The V end lost 3 bases, the J end lost 4 bases, and 8 bases lay between the germline ends. This CDR3 has 13 amino acids. Germline V lookup: CDR1 KGHSH, CDR2 LQKENI. The CDR3 DNA reads as TGTGCCAGCTCACCCTCCCCCTCAGATACGCAGTATTTT. This codes for CASSPSPSDTQYF.

The gene calls are TRBV5-1 and TRBJ1-1; weak D call: TRBD1 (5 bases). Germline V gene sequence: CDR1 SGHRS, CDR2 YFSETQ. The CDR3 loop spans 14 amino acids. Between the trimmed V and J ends, which lost 4 bases and 2 bases, there was a span of 12 bases. CDR3 coding DNA: TGCGCCAGCAGCCGCGGGGCGGGAAACACTGAAGCTTTCTTT. It translates to CASSRGAGNTEAFF.

J is TRBJ2-1 and V is TRBV9, with TRBD2 matching 7 bases. V lost 4 bases, J lost 0 bases, and 7 bases stayed unmatched. Germline V gene lookup returns CDR1 SGDLS and CDR2 YYNGEE. The CDR3 length is 16 residues. The CDR3 DNA follows: TGTGCCAGCAGCAACCGAGCGGGGAGCTCCTACAATGAGCAGTTCTTC. It is translated as CASSNRAGSSYNEQFF. Combining the CDR3 with reference TRBV9 and TRBJ2-1 gives the whole variable domain DSGVTQTPKHLITATGQRVTLRCSPRSGDLSVYWYQQSLDQGLQFLIQYYNGEERAKGNILERFSAQQFPDLHSELNLSSLELGDSALYFCASSNRAGSSYNEQFFGPGTRLTVL.

The rearrangement links TRBV11-1 to TRBJ2-5, with 9 bases that match TRBD2. This CDR3 is built from 15 residues. Trimming at V came to 1 base and at J to 1 base, leaving 1 base not matched to a gene. Germline V lookup: CDR1 SGHAT, CDR2 FQDESV (reference sequence). The CDR3 nucleotides read TGTGCCAGCAGCTTAGGACTAGCGGCCCAAGAGACCCAGTACTTC. Protein sequence: CASSLGLAAQETQYF. The entire variable domain, with the rest obtained from reference TRBV11-1 and TRBJ2-5, is as follows: EAEVAQSPRYKITEKSQAVAFWCDPISGHATLYWYRQILGQGPELLVQFQDESVVDDSQLPKDRFSAERLKGVDSTLKIQPAELGDSAMYLCASSLGLAAQETQYFGPGTRLLVL.

The chain is built from TRBV5-1 and TRBJ2-7; no reliable D call. Trimming pared 1 base from V and 1 base from J, leaving 6 bases between. CDR3 length: 13 residues. CDR1 is SGHRS, CDR2 YFSETQ, per germline. CDR3 bases: TGCGCCAGCAGCTTGATACAGTCCTACGAGCAGTACTTC. Amino acids: CASSLIQSYEQYF.

This clone was seen just once. This chain uses TRBV7-9 with TRBJ1-1, with TRBD1 as a possible D gene (5 bases). This CDR3 region has 13 residues. V lost 0 bases and J 4 bases, leaving 6 bases between the germline ends. The V gene's germline CDR1 is SEHNR and CDR2 FQNEAQ (reference sequence). The CDR3 protein is CASSLAGVTEAFF. The CDR3 DNA reads TGTGCCAGCAGCTTAGCAGGGGTCACTGAAGCTTTCTTT.

V and J are TRBV28 and TRBJ2-2; D gene unclear. The CDR3 spans 13 residues. Germline V gives CDR1 MDHEN, CDR2 SYDVKM. Trimming cost V 2 bases and J 5 bases, with 6 bases left between them. CDR3 amino acids: CASSLRETGELFF. The CDR3 bases are TGTGCCAGCAGTTTACGCGAGACCGGGGAGCTGTTTTTT.

The gene calls are TRBV5-1 and TRBJ1-6; D is uncertain. Trimming pared 4 bases from V and 0 bases from J, leaving 14 bases between. Germline-derived CDR1 and CDR2 are SGHRS and YFSETQ. The CDR3 is 17 amino acids. CDR3 sequence: CASSPGFLGSYNSPLHF. The DNA for the CDR3 is TGCGCCAGCAGCCCTGGCTTTCTTGGCTCCTATAATTCACCCCTCCACTTT. The full variable domain, with the rest looked up from reference TRBV5-1 and TRBJ1-6, is KAGVTQTPRYLIKTRGQQVTLSCSPISGHRSVSWYQQTPGQGLQFLFEYFSETQRNKGNFPGRFSGRQFSNSRSEMNVSTLELGDSALYLCASSPGFLGSYNSPLHFGNGTRLTVT.

The rearrangement links TRBV7-2 to TRBJ1-5; tentatively, D is TRBD1 (6 bases). CDR1 and CDR2 from the germline V gene are SGHTA and FQGNSA. V was trimmed by 4 bases and J by 10 bases, leaving 14 bases between them. The CDR3 is 13 amino acids. CDR3 in DNA: TGTGCCAGCAGCTCGACAGGCGAGCGACCCCAGCATTTT. Translating gives CASSSTGERPQHF.

The chain couples TRBV18 to TRBJ2-1; D possibly corresponds to TRBD1 (6 bases). The V gene's germline CDR1 is KGHSH and CDR2 LQKENI. The CDR3 sequence is 15 residues long. Trimming pared 3 bases from V and 7 bases from J, leaving 16 bases between. The CDR3 nucleotides are TGTGCCAGCTCACCTCGAAACGACAGGTCGAATGAGCAGTTCTTC. Its translation is CASSPRNDRSNEQFF. The full variable domain, its missing parts supplied by reference TRBV18 and TRBJ2-1, is NAGVMQNPRHLVRRRGQEARLRCSPMKGHSHVYWYRQLPEEGLKFMVYLQKENIIDESGMPKERFSAEFPKEGPSILRIQQVVRGDSAAYFCASSPRNDRSNEQFFGPGTRLTVL.

V usage is TRBV18 and J usage is TRBJ1-2; 7 bases are a match to TRBD1. Germline assignment: CDR1 KGHSH and CDR2 LQKENI. The V segment lost 6 bases and the J segment 0 bases; nucleotides outside the gene matches: 10. CDR3 length: 16 residues. In DNA form, the CDR3 reads TGTGCCAGCTCCCAACAACGACAGGGCCCTAACTATGGCTACACCTTC. Amino acid sequence: CASSQQRQGPNYGYTF.

On this clone itself: One junction end disagrees with the germline gene, perhaps due to a read error. The rearrangement joins TRBV7-7 to TRBJ2-3; 10 bases agree with TRBD1. Germline assignment: CDR1 SSHAT and CDR2 FNYEAQ (reference sequence). CDR3 length: 14 amino acids. The CDR3 loop reads CASSRTGGEDTQYF. The CDR3 nucleotides read TGTGCTAGCAGCCGGACAGGGGGTGAAGATACGCAGTATTTT. The entire variable domain, with the rest obtained from reference TRBV7-7 and TRBJ2-3, is as follows: GAGVSQSPRYKVTKRGQDVTLRCDPISSHATLYWYQQALGQGPEFLTYFNYEAQPDKSGLPSDRFSAERPEGSISTLTIQRTEQRDSAMYRCASSRTGGEDTQYFGPGTRLTVL.